This is a list of T cell receptor beta chains from one sample in a study of blood T cells in healthy people across ages. TCRdb reprocessed the 5' RACE reads with MiXCR, giving one entry per CDR3 protein. Of about 840,000 distinct CDR3 sequences listed, around 29% are singletons. These same records also appear under a second study, on T cells of mothers and their children.

Sample: blood. These receptors all come from a woman in her thirties or forties in good health. CDR3s include the opening cysteine and the closing phenylalanine or tryptophan. D genes are given only for firm matches. Some rows have no size entry. The others give once, few or many, or a class for an expanded clone.

TRBJ2-1 | TRBV7-9 | - | - | CASSLRPQGGKAQFF | TGTGCCAGCAGCTTACGCCCACAGGGAGGGAAGGCCCAGTTCTTC
TRBJ1-5 | TRBV4-3 | - | - | CASSQTPSQPQHF | TGCGCCAGCAGCCAAACTCCAAGCCAGCCCCAGCATTTT
TRBJ2-1 | TRBV20-1 | few | - | CSGGRGLNEQFF | TGCAGTGGGGGGAGGGGGCTCAATGAGCAGTTCTTC
TRBJ1-5 | TRBV20-1 | - | - | CSARDQAGSGNQPQHF | TGCAGTGCTAGAGATCAGGCAGGGAGTGGCAATCAGCCCCAGCATTTT
TRBJ2-1 | TRBV29-1 | many | - | CSHPDFNNEQFF | TGCAGCCACCCCGACTTTAACAATGAGCAGTTCTTC
TRBJ2-7 | TRBV28 | few | TRBD1 | CASRPDRGGPYEQYF | TGTGCCAGCAGGCCGGACAGGGGGGGCCCCTACGAGCAGTACTTC
TRBJ2-7 | TRBV7-8 | - | TRBD1 | CASSWGTGNSYEQYF | TGTGCCAGCAGCTGGGGGACAGGCAATTCCTACGAGCAGTACTTC
TRBJ1-5 | TRBV6-5 | - | TRBD1 | CASSPTGSEPQHF | TGTGCCAGCAGCCCGACAGGGAGCGAGCCCCAGCATTTT
TRBJ1-2 | TRBV20-1 | few | - | CSVSEAGFGYGYTF | TGCAGTGTTAGTGAGGCCGGCTTTGGCTATGGCTACACCTTC
TRBJ2-1 | TRBV4-2 | - | - | CASSPTLWESYNEQFF | TGTGCCAGCAGCCCGACCTTGTGGGAATCCTACAATGAGCAGTTCTTC
TRBJ2-5 | TRBV28 | few | - | CAGSYRDVETQYF | TGTGCCGGCAGTTACAGGGACGTGGAGACCCAGTACTTC
TRBJ2-7 | TRBV11-1 | many | - | CASSSPGVGIQEQYF | TGTGCCAGCAGCTCCCCGGGGGTTGGCATTCAGGAGCAGTACTTC
TRBJ2-7 | TRBV6-6 | few | - | CASSYPQVSEQYF | TGTGCCAGCAGTTACCCGCAGGTCAGCGAGCAGTACTTC
TRBJ2-3 | TRBV9 | - | TRBD2 | CASSVRLAREDTQYF | TGTGCCAGCAGCGTCCGACTAGCGCGGGAAGATACGCAGTATTTT
TRBJ2-5 | TRBV29-1 | many | - | CSASREETQYF | TGCAGTGCCTCCAGGGAAGAGACCCAGTACTTC
TRBJ1-1 | TRBV12-3/TRBV12-4 | many | - | CASSFGGRTEAFF | TGTGCCAGCAGTTTTGGGGGCAGGACTGAAGCTTTCTTT